This T cell receptor beta chain was recovered during a study of Graves' ophthalmopathy and Graves' hyperthyroidism. Overall study results and limits: The model's ophthalmopathy progression predictions had around 64% sensitivity and less than 75% specificity. Blood also held most thyroid clonotypes expanded above 0.001 frequency.

Every ophthalmopathy donor presented moderate-to-severe activity, CAS ≥3, NOSPECS ≥4 and duration under 3 months. Symptoms, serum thyroxine and TRAb, thyroid ultrasound, and orbital computed tomography formed the diagnostic basis. This clonotype was picked up many times. Its antigen is unidentified. V was pared by 0 bases and J by 5 bases, with 10 bases between. Germline V gene sequence: CDR1 LNHNV, CDR2 YYDKDF (reference sequence). The CDR3 consists of 14 residues. Amplified TCR beta CDR3 regions were obtained using RNA transcripts as template. Second-round multiplex PCR came after first-round RT-PCR with HTBI primers. TCRdb fed the multiplex PCR reads into MiXCR, producing one record per CDR3 protein. Of approximately 460,000 distinct CDR3 sequences listed, over 13% were seen once; the top ten hold 8% to 10%.

Material for sequencing was blood. The rearrangement joins TRBV15 to TRBJ2-5; D possibly corresponds to TRBD1 (5 bases). The receptor comes from a woman aged 25 to 39 with Graves' ophthalmopathy. CDR3 DNA: TGTGCCACCAGCAGAGATAGGGGTCCGGAGACCCAGTACTTC. It translates to CATSRDRGPETQYF.